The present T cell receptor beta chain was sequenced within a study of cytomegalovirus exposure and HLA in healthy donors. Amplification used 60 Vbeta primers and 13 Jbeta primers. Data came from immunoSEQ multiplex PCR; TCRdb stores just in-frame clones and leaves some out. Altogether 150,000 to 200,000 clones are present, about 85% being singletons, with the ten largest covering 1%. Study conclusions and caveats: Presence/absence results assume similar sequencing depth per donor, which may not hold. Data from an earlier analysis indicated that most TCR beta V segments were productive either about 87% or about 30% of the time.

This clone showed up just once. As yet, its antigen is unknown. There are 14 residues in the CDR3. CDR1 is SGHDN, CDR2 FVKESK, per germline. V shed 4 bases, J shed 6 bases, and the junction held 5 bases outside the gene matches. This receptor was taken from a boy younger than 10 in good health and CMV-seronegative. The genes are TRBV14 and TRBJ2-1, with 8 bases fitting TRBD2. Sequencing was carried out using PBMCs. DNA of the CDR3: TGTGCCAGCAGCCCATTTCGGGGGGGCAATGAGCAGTTCTTC. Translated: CASSPFRGGNEQFF.